The 18 T cell receptor beta chains presented below share a single source sample, sequenced in a study of cytomegalovirus exposure and HLA in healthy donors. The PCR used 60 Vbeta and 13 Jbeta primers. Data came from immunoSEQ multiplex PCR; TCRdb stores just in-frame clones and leaves some out. The data show about 130,000 clones, with around 72% seen just once and less than 4.5% held by the top ten. Material for sequencing was PBMCs. These receptors were taken from a man in his thirties or forties in good health and CMV-seronegative.

This chain links TRBV5-6 with TRBJ2-5; perhaps TRBD1 as D (5 bases). The better agreement between TRBJ2-7 and the DNA end casts doubt on the J call. This CDR3 is built from 13 residues. CDR1 SGHDT and CDR2 YYEEEE come from the germline V gene. The CDR3 bases are TGTGCCAGCAGCTGGGGCCAAGCCTACGAGCAGTACTTC. This sequence encodes CASSWGQAYEQYF.

V gene TRBV7-9 combines with J gene TRBJ1-2; 7 bases map to TRBD1. V shed 8 bases, J shed 4 bases, and the junction held 7 bases outside the gene matches. CDR1 SEHNR and CDR2 FQNEAQ come from the germline V gene (reference sequence). The CDR3 sequence is 13 residues long. The CDR3 DNA is TGTGCCAGCTACCGGGACAGACTCTATGGCTACACCTTC. Translating it yields CASYRDRLYGYTF.

V usage is TRBV25-1 and J usage is TRBJ1-1; D gene ambiguous. Trimming cost V 2 bases and J 4 bases, with 11 bases left between them. Germline CDR1 reads MGHDK; CDR2 reads SYGVNS. The CDR3 totals 14 residues. CDR3 DNA: TGTGCCAGCAGTGAACCCGGACTGGGCACTGAAGCTTTCTTT. Residues: CASSEPGLGTEAFF.

This chain links TRBV19 with TRBJ1-5, with 7 bases lining up with TRBD1. The germline V gene encodes CDR1 LNHDA and CDR2 SQIVND (reference sequence). V gave up 9 bases and J gave up 6 bases; unmatched junction bases: 5. The CDR3 has 12 residues. The CDR3 sequence: CARNTGVQPQHF. For the CDR3, the DNA is TGTGCCAGGAACACAGGGGTTCAGCCCCAGCATTTT.

The CDR3: CASSLASGNEQYF. The DNA for the CDR3 is TGTGCCAGCAGCTTAGCATCAGGGAACGAGCAGTACTTC. This chain connects TRBV7-8 to TRBJ2-7; D perhaps matches TRBD1 (5 bases). Trimming left V 0 bases short and J 5 bases short, with 8 bases between. The CDR3 contains 13 residues. Germline V lookup: CDR1 SGHVS, CDR2 FQNEAQ. The full variable domain, completed using reference TRBV7-8 and TRBJ2-7, is GAGVSQSPRYKVAKRGQDVALRCDPISGHVSLFWYQQALGQGPEFLTYFQNEAQLDKSGLPSDRFFAERPEGSVSTLKIQRTQQEDSAVYLCASSLASGNEQYFGPGTRLTVT.

This chain uses TRBV10-3 with TRBJ2-1; D is unresolved. In germline, CDR1 is ENHRY, CDR2 SYGVKD. The CDR3 is 12 residues long. V was pared by 6 bases and J by 6 bases, with 9 bases between. CDR3 bases: TGTGCCATCAGCCATTACAGCAATGAGCAGTTCTTC. Amino acids: CAISHYSNEQFF.

As for this clone: A junction boundary mismatches the germline segment, possibly from a read error. The chain uses TRBV7-9 and TRBJ1-5, with D possibly matching TRBD1 (6 bases). Germline CDR1 is SEHNR and CDR2 is FQNEAQ (reference sequence). The CDR3 extends over 17 amino acids. CDR3 bases: TGTTCCAGCAGCTTAGATAAGGGGGGGTTTCGCAATCAGCCCCAGCATTTT. Its protein product is CSSSLDKGGFRNQPQHF. The whole variable domain, filled in from reference TRBV7-9 and TRBJ1-5, reads DTGVSQNPRHKITKRGQNVTFRCDPISEHNRLYWYRQTLGQGPEFLTYFQNEAQLEKSRLLSDRFSAERPKGSFSTLEIQRTEQGDSAMYLCSSSLDKGGFRNQPQHFGDGTRLSIL.

This clone was detected only once. V is TRBV5-1 and J is TRBJ2-1, with TRBD1 identical over 9 bases. This CDR3 spans 15 amino acids. Per germline, CDR1 SGHRS and CDR2 YFSETQ. Germline trimming cut 3 bases from V and 8 bases from J; bases unmatched to any gene: 9. The CDR3 region is CASSSGQGMVYEQFF. CDR3 DNA: TGCGCCAGCAGCTCAGGACAGGGGATGGTCTATGAGCAGTTCTTC.

Notes on this clone: A read error may produce the germline difference seen at one junction end. The chain links TRBV7-3 to TRBJ2-2; 13 positions agree with TRBD2. The CDR3 extends over 17 amino acids. The V gene's germline CDR1 is SGHTA and CDR2 FQGTGA. The CDR3, as DNA: TGTGCCAGCAGCCTAACTAGCGGGGGGGCGAACACCGGGGAGCTGTTTTTT. Translated: CASSLTSGGANTGELFF.

The chain recombines TRBV11-3 with TRBJ2-5; D may be TRBD2 (6 bases). The V end was cut by 1 base, the J end by 0 bases, with 9 bases between. Germline CDR1 SGHNT, CDR2 YENEEA. CDR3 length: 15 amino acids. CDR3 sequence: CASSLGRDYQETQYF. The CDR3 coding sequence is TGTGCCAGCAGCTTAGGCCGGGACTACCAAGAGACCCAGTACTTC. Full variable domain (outside the CDR3, taken from reference TRBV11-3 and TRBJ2-5): EAGVVQSPRYKIIEKKQPVAFWCNPISGHNTLYWYLQNLGQGPELLIRYENEEAVDDSQLPKDRFSAERLKGVDSTLKIQPAELGDSAVYLCASSLGRDYQETQYFGPGTRLLVL.

The rearrangement uses TRBV28 and TRBJ1-4; weak D call: TRBD1 (5 bases). The CDR3 is 16 residues long. Germline-derived CDR1 and CDR2 are MDHEN and SYDVKM. Trimming took 6 bases from V and 6 from J, leaving 20 bases between them. As DNA, the CDR3 is TGTGCCAGCAGCCGGGGGGTAGGGCCACAGGATGAAAAACTGTTTTTT. Amino acid sequence: CASSRGVGPQDEKLFF.

The chain links TRBV18 to TRBJ1-2, with a possible D match to TRBD1 (6 bases). CDR3 size: 13 residues. From germline, CDR1 is KGHSH and CDR2 LQKENI. The V end was cut by 8 bases, the J end by 6 bases, with 16 bases between. The CDR3 protein is CASLAGRGDGYTF. The CDR3 nucleotides read TGTGCCAGCCTTGCGGGCAGGGGAGATGGCTACACCTTC.

This clone was observed once. The chain joins TRBV1 to TRBJ2-5; the table names TRBD2, a call not compared with the DNA. TRBV1 is described as a pseudogene. The CDR3 totals 18 residues. The CDR3 sequence: CTSSQDPPPGGLKETQYF. The CDR3 DNA follows: TGCACCAGCAGCCAAGATCCTCCCCCGGGGGGGCTGAAAGAGACCCAGTACTTC.

This clone was detected only a few times. The V gene is TRBV7-9, the J gene TRBJ1-2; D remains unclear. Deletions cut 5 bases from V and 2 bases from J, with 12 bases between. Germline loops: CDR1 SEHNR, CDR2 FQNEAQ (reference sequence). The CDR3 loop spans 14 amino acids. CDR3 nucleotide sequence: TGTGCCAGCAGCAACTCCTGGGCGAACTATGGCTACACCTTC. It is translated as CASSNSWANYGYTF.

This chain connects TRBV16 to TRBJ1-1; D may be TRBD1 (6 bases). Germline loops: CDR1 KGHSY, CDR2 FQNENV. The ends were cut back, 4 bases at V and 3 bases at J, with 9 bases in the middle. The CDR3 contains 13 residues. The CDR3 DNA reads TGTGCCAGCAGCCCTGGACAGTACACTGAAGCTTTCTTT. This gives the protein CASSPGQYTEAFF.

The genes are TRBV7-2 and TRBJ1-6; TRBD1 agrees at 7 bases. Per germline, CDR1 SGHTA and CDR2 FQGNSA. V trimming: 5 bases; J trimming: 6 bases; junction bases outside the gene matches: 7. The CDR3 has 15 amino acids. CDR3 amino acids: CASSPRTGGNSPLHF. The CDR3 DNA sequence: TGTGCCAGCAGCCCCCGGACAGGAGGTAATTCACCCCTCCACTTT.

The V gene is TRBV5-4, the J gene TRBJ2-3; D perhaps matches TRBD2 (6 bases). The CDR3 spans 17 residues. Germline V gene lookup returns CDR1 SGHNT and CDR2 YYREEE (reference sequence). Deletions cut 4 bases from V and 3 bases from J, with 21 bases between. The CDR3 coding sequence is TGTGCCAGCAGCCTTGATTTTGGGCGGGGCGAAACAGATACGCAGTATTTT. Translated, it gives CASSLDFGRGETDTQYF.

The chain links TRBV9 to TRBJ2-3; TRBD1 might be the D (6 bases). Trimming removed 0 bases at V and 2 bases at J, with 13 bases between. Germline CDR1 reads SGDLS; CDR2 reads YYNGEE. CDR3 size: 16 residues. The CDR3 here is CASSVGGQRNTDTQYF. CDR3 sequence (DNA): TGTGCCAGCAGCGTAGGGGGGCAGCGGAACACAGATACGCAGTATTTT.